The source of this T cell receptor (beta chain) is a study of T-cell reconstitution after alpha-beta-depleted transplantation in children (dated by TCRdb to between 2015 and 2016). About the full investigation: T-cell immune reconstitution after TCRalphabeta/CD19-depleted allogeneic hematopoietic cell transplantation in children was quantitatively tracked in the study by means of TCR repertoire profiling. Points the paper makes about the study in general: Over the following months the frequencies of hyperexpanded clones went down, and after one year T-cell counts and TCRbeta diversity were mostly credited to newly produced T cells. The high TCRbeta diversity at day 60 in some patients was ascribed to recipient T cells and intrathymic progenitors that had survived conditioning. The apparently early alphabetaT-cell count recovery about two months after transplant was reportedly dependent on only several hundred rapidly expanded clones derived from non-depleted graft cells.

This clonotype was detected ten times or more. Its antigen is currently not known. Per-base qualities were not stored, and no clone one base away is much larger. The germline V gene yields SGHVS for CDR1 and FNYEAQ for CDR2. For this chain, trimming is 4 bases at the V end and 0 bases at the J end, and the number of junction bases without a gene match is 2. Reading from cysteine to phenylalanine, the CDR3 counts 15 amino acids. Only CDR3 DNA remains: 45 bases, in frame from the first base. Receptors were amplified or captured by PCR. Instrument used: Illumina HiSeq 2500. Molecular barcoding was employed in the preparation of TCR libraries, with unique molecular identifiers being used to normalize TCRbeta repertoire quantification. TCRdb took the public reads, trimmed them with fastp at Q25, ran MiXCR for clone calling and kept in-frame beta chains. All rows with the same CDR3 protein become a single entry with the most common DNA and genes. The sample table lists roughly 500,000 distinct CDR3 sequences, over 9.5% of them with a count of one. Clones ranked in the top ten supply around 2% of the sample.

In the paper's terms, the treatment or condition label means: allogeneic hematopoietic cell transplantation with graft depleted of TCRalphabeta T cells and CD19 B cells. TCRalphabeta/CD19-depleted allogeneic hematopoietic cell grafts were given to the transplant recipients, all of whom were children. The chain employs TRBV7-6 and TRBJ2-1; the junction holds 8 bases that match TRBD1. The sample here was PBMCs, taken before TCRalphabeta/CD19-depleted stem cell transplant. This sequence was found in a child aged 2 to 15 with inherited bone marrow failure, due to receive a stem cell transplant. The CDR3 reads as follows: CASSSTGGSYNEQFF. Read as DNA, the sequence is TGTGCCAGCAGCTCAACAGGGGGCTCCTACAATGAGCAGTTCTTC.